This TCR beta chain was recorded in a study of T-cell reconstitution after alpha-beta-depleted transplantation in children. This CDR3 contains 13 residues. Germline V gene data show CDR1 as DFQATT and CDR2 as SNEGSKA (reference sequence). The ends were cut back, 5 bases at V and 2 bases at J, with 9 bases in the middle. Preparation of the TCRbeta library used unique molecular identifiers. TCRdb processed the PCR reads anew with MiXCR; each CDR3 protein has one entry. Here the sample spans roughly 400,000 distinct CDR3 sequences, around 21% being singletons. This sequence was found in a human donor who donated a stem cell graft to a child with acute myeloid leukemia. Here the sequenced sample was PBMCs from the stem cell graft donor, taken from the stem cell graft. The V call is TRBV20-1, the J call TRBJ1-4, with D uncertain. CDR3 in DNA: TGCAGTGCTTCGTATCCGACTAATGAAAAACTGTTTTTT. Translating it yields CSASYPTNEKLFF.